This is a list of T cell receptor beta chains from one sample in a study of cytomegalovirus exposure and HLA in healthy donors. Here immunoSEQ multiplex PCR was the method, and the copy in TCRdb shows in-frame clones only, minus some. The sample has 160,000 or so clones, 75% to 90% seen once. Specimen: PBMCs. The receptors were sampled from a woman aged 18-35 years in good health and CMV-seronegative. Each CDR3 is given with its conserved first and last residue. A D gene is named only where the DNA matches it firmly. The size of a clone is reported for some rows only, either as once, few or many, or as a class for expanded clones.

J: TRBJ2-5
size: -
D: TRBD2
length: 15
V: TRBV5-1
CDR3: CASSFRAGGQETQYF
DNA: TGCGCCAGCAGCTTCCGGGCGGGGGGACAAGAGACCCAGTACTTC

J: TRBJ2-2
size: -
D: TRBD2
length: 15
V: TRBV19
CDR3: CASSIRGGYTGELFF
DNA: TGTGCCAGTAGTATCCGGGGGGGGTACACCGGGGAGCTGTTTTTT

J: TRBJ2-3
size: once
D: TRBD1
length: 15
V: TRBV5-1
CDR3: CASFSGTGSVDTQYF
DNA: TGCGCCAGCTTCTCTGGGACAGGGTCGGTTGATACGCAGTATTTT

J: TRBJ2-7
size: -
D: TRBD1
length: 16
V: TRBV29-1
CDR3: CGIGTGGQAGRGEQYF
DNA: TGCGGGATTGGGACAGGGGGACAGGCGGGCCGGGGCGAGCAGTACTTC

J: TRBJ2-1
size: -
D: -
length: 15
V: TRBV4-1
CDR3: CASSQGQAIYNEQFF
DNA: TGCGCCAGCAGCCAAGGACAGGCGATCTACAATGAGCAGTTCTTC

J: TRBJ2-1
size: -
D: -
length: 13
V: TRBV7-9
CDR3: CASGALRRDEQFF
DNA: TGTGCCAGCGGGGCGTTGCGAAGGGATGAGCAGTTCTTC

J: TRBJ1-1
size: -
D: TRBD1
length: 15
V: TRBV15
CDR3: CATSREQGGYTEAFF
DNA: TGTGCCACCAGCAGGGAACAGGGGGGTTACACTGAAGCTTTCTTT

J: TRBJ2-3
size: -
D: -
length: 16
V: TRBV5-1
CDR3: CASSLDAGASTDTQYF
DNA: TGCGCCAGCAGCTTGGACGCGGGGGCGAGCACAGATACGCAGTATTTT

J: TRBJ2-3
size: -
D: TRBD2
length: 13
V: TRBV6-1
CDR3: CASGGGATDTQYF
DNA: TGTGCCAGCGGGGGGGGAGCCACAGATACGCAGTATTTT

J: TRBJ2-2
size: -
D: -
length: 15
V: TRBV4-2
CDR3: CASSQVVGVSGELFF
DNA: TGTGCCAGCAGCCAAGTTGTGGGAGTTTCCGGGGAGCTGTTTTTT

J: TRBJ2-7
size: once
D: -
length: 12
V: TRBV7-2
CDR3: CASSLGGHEQYF
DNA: TGTGCCAGCAGCTTAGGCGGGCACGAGCAGTACTTC

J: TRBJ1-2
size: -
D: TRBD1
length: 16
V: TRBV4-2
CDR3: CASSQEGTGGSYGYTF
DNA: TGTGCCAGCAGCCAAGAGGGGACAGGGGGGTCCTATGGCTACACCTTC

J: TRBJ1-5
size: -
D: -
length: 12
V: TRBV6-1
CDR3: CASSDINQPQHF
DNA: TGTGCCAGCAGTGACATTAATCAGCCCCAGCATTTT

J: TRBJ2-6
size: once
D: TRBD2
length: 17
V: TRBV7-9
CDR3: CASSETSGRPGANVLTF
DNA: TGTGCCAGCAGCGAGACTAGCGGGAGGCCTGGGGCCAACGTCCTGACTTTC

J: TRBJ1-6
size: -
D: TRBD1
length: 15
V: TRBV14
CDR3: CASSPWTGSNSPLHF
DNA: TGTGCCAGCAGCCCGTGGACAGGTTCAAATTCACCCCTCCACTTT

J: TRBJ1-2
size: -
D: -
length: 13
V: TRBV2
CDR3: CATLGARAAGYTF
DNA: TGTGCCACCCTGGGGGCCAGGGCGGCTGGCTACACCTTC

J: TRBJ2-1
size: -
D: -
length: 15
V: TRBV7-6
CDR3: CASSFGGLIGNEQFF
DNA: TGTGCCAGCAGCTTCGGGGGGCTAATTGGGAATGAGCAGTTCTTC

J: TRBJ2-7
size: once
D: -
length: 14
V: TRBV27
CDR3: CASSSGLSSYEQYF
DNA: TGTGCCAGCAGTAGCGGGCTCAGCTCCTACGAGCAGTACTTC

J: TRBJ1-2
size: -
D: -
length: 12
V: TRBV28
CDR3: CASSFSGGGYTF
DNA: TGTGCCAGCAGTTTCTCGGGCGGGGGCTACACCTTC

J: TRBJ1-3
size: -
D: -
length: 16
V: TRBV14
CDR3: CASSPRGQNSGNTIYF
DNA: TGTGCCAGCAGCCCCCGCGGACAGAACTCTGGAAACACCATATATTTT

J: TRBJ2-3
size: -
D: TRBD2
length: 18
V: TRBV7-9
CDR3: CSSSLPHRLAGITDTQYF
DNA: TGTTCCAGCAGCTTACCCCACCGGCTAGCGGGGATCACAGATACGCAGTATTTT

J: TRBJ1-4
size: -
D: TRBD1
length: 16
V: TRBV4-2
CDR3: CASSLTGERTNEKLFF
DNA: TGTGCCAGCAGCCTCACAGGGGAGAGAACTAATGAAAAACTGTTTTTT

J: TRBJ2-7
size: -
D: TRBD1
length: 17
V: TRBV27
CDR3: CASSPGQGPFTPSEQYF
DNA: TGTGCCAGCAGTCCCGGACAGGGCCCATTCACCCCAAGCGAGCAGTACTTC

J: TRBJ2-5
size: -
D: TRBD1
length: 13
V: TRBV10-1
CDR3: CASSGQGVGTQYF
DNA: TGCGCCAGCAGTGGACAGGGCGTTGGGACCCAGTACTTC

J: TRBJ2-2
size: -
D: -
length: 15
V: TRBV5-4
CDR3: CASSLDRVNTGELFF
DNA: TGTGCCAGCAGCTTGGACAGGGTGAACACCGGGGAGCTGTTTTTT

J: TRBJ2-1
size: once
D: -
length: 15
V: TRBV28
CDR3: CASSFAPSSYNEQFF
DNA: TGTGCCAGCAGTTTTGCGCCAAGCTCCTACAATGAGCAGTTCTTC

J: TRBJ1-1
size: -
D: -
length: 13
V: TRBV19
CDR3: CASSTTTGTEAFF
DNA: TGTGCCAGTAGTACGACAACAGGGACTGAAGCTTTCTTT

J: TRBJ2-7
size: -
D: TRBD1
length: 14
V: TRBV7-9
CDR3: CASSPRGRPYEQYF
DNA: TGTGCCAGCAGCCCCAGGGGGCGTCCCTACGAGCAGTACTTC

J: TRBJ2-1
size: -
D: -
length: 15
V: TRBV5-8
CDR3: CASSELSRSYNEQFF
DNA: TGTGCCAGCAGCGAGTTATCCCGCTCCTACAATGAGCAGTTCTTC

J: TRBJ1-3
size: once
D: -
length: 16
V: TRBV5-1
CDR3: CASSPADSGIGNTIYF
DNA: TGCGCCAGCAGCCCAGCTGATTCAGGGATAGGAAACACCATATATTTT

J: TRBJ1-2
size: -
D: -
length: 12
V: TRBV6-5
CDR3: CASSPPGHGYTF
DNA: TGTGCCAGCAGTCCCCCGGGTCATGGCTACACCTTC